This entry is about one T cell receptor beta chain. The target of this receptor is not known. It has no much larger one-base neighbor in the sample; base qualities were not kept. Ends trimmed: V by 4 bases, J by 5 bases; bases unmatched to a gene: 7. From the germline V gene, CDR1 is SGHRS and CDR2 is YFSETQ. The CDR3 covers 14 residues, taking in both the cysteine and the phenylalanine. Solely the CDR3 DNA is kept, with 42 bases framed from the first base. Library prep was done by 5' RACE. TCRdb records NextSeq 500 as the sequencer. In the TCR library protocol, a unique molecular identifier was attached to each TCR cDNA molecule so that PCR and sequencing errors could be corrected. The authors' pipeline ran thus. TCR identification, UMI-based error correction and CDR3 extraction were performed with Decombinator tools. TCRs above a frequency of 2 per 1,000, corresponding to the top 1% of the tumor frequency distribution, were defined as expanded. Each repertoire was subsampled 100 times to 5,000 TCRs, after which Renyi diversity was computed with the R vegan package. CDR3 similarity networks were built from amino acid triplet string-kernel similarity, connecting CDR3s with pairwise similarity above 0.82. In-frame beta chains were kept once TCRdb had trimmed the public reads at Q25 with fastp and called clones with MiXCR. Every CDR3 protein is listed once, alongside the most common genes and DNA of its rows. The V and J calls and clone size come from TCRdb's table, not from the authors' own analysis. Counted in this sample were around 74,000 distinct CDR3 sequences; less than 15% of them appeared once. Roughly 6.9% of the sample belongs to the ten largest clones.

This entry is derived from a study of spatial heterogeneity in lung cancer (dated by TCRdb to between 2018 and 2021). About the full investigation: More beta-chain than alpha-chain transcripts were consistently detected, likely reflecting higher beta-chain transcript abundance. In the raw uncorrected reads, each unique combination of TCR and UMI appeared more than ten times on average. TCR alpha and beta repertoires were quantitatively compared across multiple tumor regions, matched nontumor lung and blood in non-small cell lung cancer. Nonsynonymous mutation counts, determined by whole-exome sequencing of tumor tissue, were related to TCR repertoire features. At surgery, 220 tumor regions, around 65 matched nontumor lung samples and about 56 PBMC samples were TCR-sequenced for both alpha and beta chains.

What this sample's time point label stands for: sample taken at primary tumor resection. Whole RNA extracted from tumor and nontumor lung tissue, or from cryopreserved PBMC samples, was used for TCR sequencing without cell sorting. Donors were about 70 patients with early-stage, untreated non-small cell lung cancer from the lung TRACERx cohort. Patients were selected for TCR sequencing only if sufficient RNA was available from at least two tumor regions. Summary of the overall study and its limitations: Additional single-cell paired TCR alpha and beta sequencing was considered necessary to confirm, at a functional level, the hypothesis that regional TCRs recognize regional mutations. Ubiquitous expanded tumor TCRs showed up in blood more often at tumor resection than at routine follow-up.

The sample here was PBMCs, taken at surgery. This receptor was identified in a male donor with early-stage non-small cell lung cancer. The chain couples TRBV5-1 to TRBJ2-5; the junction holds 8 bases that match TRBD1. This receptor has the CDR3 CASSHGQGGETQYF. The DNA sequence is TGCGCCAGCAGCCACGGACAGGGTGGGGAGACCCAGTACTTC. Beyond the CDR3, the reference TRBV5-1 and TRBJ2-5 genes provide the residues; the full variable domain reads: KAGVTQTPRYLIKTRGQQVTLSCSPISGHRSVSWYQQTPGQGLQFLFEYFSETQRNKGNFPGRFSGRQFSNSRSEMNVSTLELGDSALYLCASSHGQGGETQYFGPGTRLLVL.